These T cell receptor beta chains were read from a single sample in a study of T cells and Merkel cell carcinoma outcomes. Some clones are missing from TCRdb's copy, which holds only in-frame ones; the method was immunoSEQ multiplex PCR. This sample has about 3,000 clones; 95% to 96% occur once, and the top ten carry 1.9%. The sample comprised tumor tissue from Merkel cell carcinoma. The receptor set was obtained from a human donor with Merkel cell carcinoma. Both conserved end residues are part of each CDR3. D genes are given only for firm matches. Size is omitted from some rows. Given values are once, few, many or a class for expanded clones.

d_call,j_call,v_call,clone_size,cdr3_aa,cdr3_nt
.,TRBJ2-1,TRBV15,.,CTTSRTREQFF,TGTACCACCAGCCGGACTCGTGAGCAGTTCTTC
.,TRBJ1-3,TRBV7-2,.,CASSLEHGTGNTIYF,TGTGCCAGCAGCTTAGAACATGGGACTGGAAACACCATATATTTT
.,TRBJ2-7,TRBV7-9,.,CASSPDSQLGEQYF,TGTGCCAGCAGCCCGGACTCACAGCTGGGCGAGCAGTACTTC
TRBD2,TRBJ2-2,TRBV5-4,.,CASSDTSGRWTGELFF,TGTGCCAGCAGCGATACTAGCGGGAGATGGACCGGGGAGCTGTTTTTT
.,TRBJ2-3,TRBV10-1,few,CASSGGQRSTDTQYF,TGCGCCAGCAGCGGGGGACAGCGCAGCACAGATACGCAGTATTTT
.,TRBJ2-4,TRBV7-9,.,CASSFPREAKNIQYF,TGTGCCAGCAGCTTTCCCCGGGAAGCCAAAAACATTCAGTACTTC
.,TRBJ2-1,TRBV4-1,.,CASSHLQGKGNEQFF,TGCGCCAGCAGCCATCTCCAGGGTAAAGGAAATGAGCAGTTCTTC
TRBD1,TRBJ2-3,TRBV7-6,.,CASSYGQASTDTQYF,TGTGCCAGCAGCTATGGACAGGCCAGCACAGATACGCAGTATTTT
.,TRBJ1-4,TRBV18,.,CASSPPSYSEKLFF,TGTGCCAGCTCACCACCTTCCTATTCTGAAAAACTGTTTTTT
TRBD1,TRBJ1-1,TRBV7-9,.,CASSLQGGNTEAFF,TGTGCCAGCAGCTTACAGGGGGGGAACACTGAAGCTTTCTTT
.,TRBJ2-2,TRBV28,.,CASSPDRNTGELFF,TGTGCCAGCAGTCCGGACAGGAACACCGGGGAGCTGTTTTTT
.,TRBJ1-2,TRBV15,.,CATSRDRSESGYGYTF,TGTGCCACCAGCAGAGATCGGTCTGAGTCGGGCTATGGTTACACCTTC
TRBD1,TRBJ2-2,TRBV4-3,.,CASSQADRVAGELFF,TGCGCCAGCAGCCAAGCTGACAGGGTTGCCGGGGAGCTGTTTTTT
TRBD2,TRBJ2-1,TRBV6-6,.,CASGGLARNEQFF,TGTGCCAGCGGGGGACTAGCGAGGAATGAGCAGTTCTTC
TRBD1,TRBJ1-1,TRBV18,.,CASSPLRTGDGGAFF,TGTGCCAGCTCACCCCTCCGGACAGGGGACGGGGGAGCTTTCTTT
.,TRBJ2-4,TRBV6-1,.,CVSRAGTKNIQYF,TGTGTCAGCAGGGCGGGAACCAAAAACATTCAGTACTTC
.,TRBJ2-3,TRBV27,.,CASSLRGVGTDTQYF,TGTGCCAGCAGTTTAAGGGGAGTTGGTACAGATACGCAGTATTTT
.,TRBJ2-7,TRBV6-6,.,CATAGGYEQYF,TGTGCCACCGCTGGGGGGTACGAGCAGTACTTC
.,TRBJ2-1,TRBV7-9,.,CASSLTSNNEQFF,TGTGCCAGCAGCTTAACTAGTAACAATGAGCAGTTCTTC
TRBD1,TRBJ2-1,TRBV18,.,CASSPLTGGGVRQQFF,TGTGCCAGCTCACCTTTGACAGGGGGAGGGGTGAGGCAGCAGTTCTTC
TRBD2,TRBJ2-3,TRBV10-3,once,CAIRASGGVTDTQYF,TGTGCCATCAGGGCTAGCGGGGGGGTCACAGATACGCAGTATTTT
.,TRBJ2-3,TRBV27,.,CASSFFRGRGSDTQYF,TGTGCCAGCAGTTTTTTCAGAGGGCGAGGATCAGATACGCAGTATTTT
TRBD2,TRBJ2-1,TRBV5-8,.,CASSPLAGGLGEQFF,TGTGCCAGCAGCCCGCTAGCGGGAGGGTTGGGTGAGCAGTTCTTC
.,TRBJ2-1,TRBV7-8,.,CASSLRGITYNEQFF,TGTGCCAGCAGCTTACGGGGGATTACCTACAATGAGCAGTTCTTC
.,TRBJ1-1,TRBV5-6,few,CASSLYLRAEAFF,TGTGCCAGCAGCTTGTATTTGAGGGCCGAAGCTTTCTTT
.,TRBJ1-5,TRBV19,.,CASTRDGWSQHF,TGTGCCAGTACCAGGGACGGATGGTCCCAGCATTTT
TRBD2,TRBJ2-1,TRBV20-1,.,CSPGGKGFF,TGCAGTCCGGGAGGGAAGGGGTTCTTC
.,TRBJ2-7,TRBV7-6,.,CASSAFSYEQYF,TGTGCCAGCAGCGCCTTTTCCTACGAGCAGTACTTC
.,TRBJ1-5,TRBV28,.,CASLLGLSNQPQHF,TGTGCCAGCTTGCTCGGTCTGAGCAATCAGCCCCAGCATTTT
.,TRBJ2-7,TRBV7-7,.,CASSLGGSAYEQYF,TGTGCTAGCAGCTTAGGGGGTTCCGCCTACGAGCAGTACTTC
TRBD2,TRBJ2-3,TRBV7-9,.,CASRQTSGREGTTQYF,TGTGCCAGCAGGCAGACTAGCGGGAGAGAGGGGACTACGCAGTATTTT
.,TRBJ1-1,TRBV29-1,.,CSVGTGPRAFF,TGCAGCGTTGGAACCGGGCCACGGGCTTTCTTT
.,TRBJ2-7,TRBV27,once,CASSQKSSYEQYF,TGTGCCAGCAGCCAGAAAAGCTCCTACGAGCAGTACTTC
.,TRBJ1-1,TRBV5-1,.,CASRSQGTEAFF,TGCGCCAGCAGATCTCAAGGCACTGAAGCTTTCTTT
.,TRBJ2-2,TRBV7-9,.,CASSFAPGELFF,TGTGCCAGCAGCTTCGCACCCGGGGAGCTGTTTTTT
TRBD1,TRBJ2-1,TRBV6-1,.,CASSVQGAGFNEQFF,TGTGCCAGCAGTGTACAGGGGGCTGGGTTCAATGAGCAGTTCTTC
.,TRBJ2-1,TRBV5-6,.,CASSLGEIGESNEQFF,TGTGCCAGCAGCTTGGGAGAAATAGGGGAATCCAATGAGCAGTTCTTC
TRBD2,TRBJ2-7,TRBV27,.,CASSLGPRGYEQYF,TGTGCCAGCAGTTTAGGGCCGCGGGGGTACGAGCAGTACTTC
TRBD2,TRBJ2-1,TRBV19,.,CASSMTVRGDNEQFF,TGTGCCAGTAGTATGACTGTGCGGGGGGACAATGAGCAGTTCTTC
TRBD1,TRBJ2-7,TRBV29-1,.,CSVGDRGEQYF,TGCAGCGTGGGGGACAGAGGGGAGCAGTACTTC
TRBD2,TRBJ2-2,TRBV11-3,.,CASSLTSGTGELFF,TGTGCCAGCAGCTTAACTAGCGGGACCGGGGAGCTGTTTTTT
.,TRBJ2-7,TRBV9,.,CASSVGVGSLTREQYF,TGTGCCAGCAGCGTAGGGGTAGGGTCTCTAACTAGGGAGCAGTACTTC
.,TRBJ2-5,TRBV7-6,.,CASSRDFRETQYF,TGTGCCAGCAGCAGGGACTTTCGGGAGACCCAGTACTTC
.,TRBJ2-3,TRBV2,.,CASSLRADTQYF,TGTGCCAGCAGTCTGCGCGCAGATACGCAGTATTTT
.,TRBJ1-5,TRBV29-1,.,CSALGGLGQLQHF,TGCAGCGCCCTGGGGGGGTTGGGCCAGCTCCAGCATTTT
.,TRBJ1-5,TRBV5-5,once,CASSLGTELTGHF,TGTGCCAGCAGCCTGGGGACCGAACTTACCGGGCATTTT
TRBD1,TRBJ2-6,TRBV18,.,CASSPPTGAGANVLTF,TGTGCCAGCTCACCCCCGACAGGGGCCGGGGCCAACGTCCTGACTTTC
.,TRBJ2-2,TRBV7-2,.,CASSLDGINTGELFF,TGTGCCAGCAGCCTCGACGGGATTAACACCGGGGAGCTGTTTTTT
TRBD2,TRBJ2-3,TRBV6-5,.,CASSPRRGNTQYF,TGTGCCAGCAGTCCCCGGCGGGGGAATACGCAGTATTTT
.,TRBJ1-4,TRBV2,.,CASSGGGTNEKLFF,TGTGCCAGCAGTGGTGGGGGAACTAATGAAAAACTGTTTTTT
.,TRBJ2-1,TRBV7-6,.,CASSLGRGLGEQFF,TGTGCCAGCAGCCTCGGACGGGGTCTTGGTGAGCAGTTCTTC
.,TRBJ2-7,TRBV18,.,CASSPSSYEQYF,TGTGCCAGCTCACCTTCATCCTACGAGCAGTACTTC
TRBD2,TRBJ2-1,TRBV5-1,.,CASSLGWTSGSGYEQFF,TGCGCCAGCAGCTTGGGGTGGACTAGCGGGAGCGGCTATGAGCAGTTCTTC